These 9 T cell receptor beta chains share one sample of origin, sequenced in a study of cytomegalovirus exposure and HLA in healthy donors. The PCR was carried out with 60 Vbeta primers and 13 Jbeta primers. Using immunoSEQ multiplex PCR, the repertoire was profiled, and TCRdb retains in-frame clones only, with some absent. The table has about 150,000 clones, more than 8% seen once. The specimen was PBMCs. Every receptor here comes from a man over 45 in good health and CMV-seronegative.

The rearrangement uses TRBV6-5 and TRBJ1-5; D is unclear. Germline lookup yields CDR1 MNHEY and CDR2 SVGAGI. V lost 2 bases and J 0 bases, leaving 8 bases between the germline ends. The CDR3 extends over 15 amino acids. The CDR3 reads CASSYLGDSNQPQHF. DNA for the CDR3: TGTGCCAGCAGTTACCTTGGAGATAGCAATCAGCCCCAGCATTTT.

The gene calls are TRBV5-1 and TRBJ2-5; D gene ambiguous. V lost 0 bases to trimming and J lost 1 base, with 7 bases between them. CDR3 length equals 14 residues. Per the germline V gene, CDR1 is SGHRS and CDR2 is YFSETQ. The CDR3 DNA sequence: TGCGCCAGCAGCTTGGCCGCGGCCCAAGAGACCCAGTACTTC. Translated: CASSLAAAQETQYF.

The gene calls are TRBV9 and TRBJ1-2, with 10 bases that match TRBD1. With 2 bases clipped from V and 7 bases from J, the junction kept 5 bases outside the gene matches. The CDR3 has 14 residues. CDR1 and CDR2 from the germline V gene are SGDLS and YYNGEE. The CDR3 DNA reads TGTGCCAGCAGCGTGACAGGGGGCGGGGGTGGCTACACCTTC. Translating it yields CASSVTGGGGGYTF.

V gene TRBV19 combines with J gene TRBJ1-1; possible D gene TRBD1, 6 bases. V dropped 4 bases and J dropped 5 bases, with 23 bases sitting between them. Germline V gene data show CDR1 as LNHDA and CDR2 as SQIVND (reference sequence). The CDR3 is 17 amino acids. The CDR3 is CASSSPRLGARETEAFF. The CDR3 nucleotides read TGTGCCAGTAGTAGCCCGCGTTTGGGGGCGCGGGAGACTGAAGCTTTCTTT.

The chain links TRBV10-3 to TRBJ1-2; tentative D call: TRBD1 (5 bases). CDR1 is ENHRY and CDR2 is SYGVKD in the germline V gene. V was clipped by 4 bases and J by 3 bases, with 6 bases between them. The CDR3 loop spans 12 amino acids. The CDR3 region is CAISGGDYGYTF. CDR3 coding DNA: TGTGCCATCAGTGGGGGCGACTATGGCTACACCTTC.

This clone was detected many times. J is TRBJ1-4 and V is TRBV10-1, with unresolved D. Germline V gives CDR1 WNHNN, CDR2 SYGVQD (reference sequence). Trimming left V 4 bases short and J 5 bases short, with 20 bases between. This CDR3 region has 17 residues. Here the CDR3 DNA reads TGCGCCAGCAGTGGGCTCACCCGGGAGGTTGGGAATGAAAAACTGTTTTTT. It yields the protein CASSGLTREVGNEKLFF.

The gene calls are TRBV10-3 and TRBJ1-1; 8 bases match TRBD1. CDR1 and CDR2 (germline): ENHRY, SYGVKD. After removal of 2 bases from V and 3 bases from J, the junction contained 8 bases not matched to a gene. The CDR3 sequence is 16 residues long. The CDR3 loop reads CAISETPGTGDTEAFF. CDR3 sequence (DNA): TGTGCCATCAGTGAGACCCCCGGGACAGGTGACACTGAAGCTTTCTTT.

The chain couples TRBV2 to TRBJ2-1; 7 bases match TRBD1. Germline loops: CDR1 SNHLY, CDR2 FYNNEI. V dropped 4 bases and J dropped 5; count of bases not matched to a gene: 5. CDR3 size: 14 residues. CDR3 amino acids: CASSVPGGDNEQFF. The CDR3 region has the DNA TGTGCCAGCAGTGTGCCAGGGGGTGACAATGAGCAGTTCTTC.

The J gene is TRBJ1-2, the V gene TRBV5-1; 9 nucleotides agree with TRBD1. CDR1 and CDR2 (germline): SGHRS, YFSETQ. The CDR3 runs to 14 residues. Losses at the gene ends were 4 bases for V and 3 bases for J; bases not matched to a gene: 4. CDR3 in DNA: TGCGCCAGCAGCGTGACAGGGGGGGACTATGGCTACACCTTC. Protein: CASSVTGGDYGYTF.